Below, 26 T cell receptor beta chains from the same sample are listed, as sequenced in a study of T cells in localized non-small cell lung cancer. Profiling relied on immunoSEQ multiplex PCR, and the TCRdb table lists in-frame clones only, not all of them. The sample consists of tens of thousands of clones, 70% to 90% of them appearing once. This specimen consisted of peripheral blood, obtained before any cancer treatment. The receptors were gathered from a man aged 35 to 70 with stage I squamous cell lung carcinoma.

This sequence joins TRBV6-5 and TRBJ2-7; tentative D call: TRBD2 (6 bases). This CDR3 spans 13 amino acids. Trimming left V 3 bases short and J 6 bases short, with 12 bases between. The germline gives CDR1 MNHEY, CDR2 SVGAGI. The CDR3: CASSYERAVEQYF. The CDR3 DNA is TGTGCCAGCAGTTATGAGCGGGCGGTCGAGCAGTACTTC.

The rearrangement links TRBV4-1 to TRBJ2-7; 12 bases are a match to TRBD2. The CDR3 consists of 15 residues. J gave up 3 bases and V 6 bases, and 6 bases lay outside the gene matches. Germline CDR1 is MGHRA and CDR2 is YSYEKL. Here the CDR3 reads CASSPTSGSFYEQYF. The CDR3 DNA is TGCGCCAGCAGTCCGACTAGCGGGAGTTTCTACGAGCAGTACTTC.

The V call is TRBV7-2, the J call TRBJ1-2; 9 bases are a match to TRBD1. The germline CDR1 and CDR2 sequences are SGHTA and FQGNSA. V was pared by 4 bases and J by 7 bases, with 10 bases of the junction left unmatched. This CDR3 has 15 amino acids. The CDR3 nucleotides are TGTGCCAGCAGCTCTCGGACAGGGGAGTTAGGTGGCTACACCTTC. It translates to CASSSRTGELGGYTF.

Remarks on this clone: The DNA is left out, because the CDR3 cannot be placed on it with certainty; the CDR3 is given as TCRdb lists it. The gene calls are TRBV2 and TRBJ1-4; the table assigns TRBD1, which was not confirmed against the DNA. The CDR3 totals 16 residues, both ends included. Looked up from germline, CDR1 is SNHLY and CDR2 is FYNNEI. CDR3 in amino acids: CASILAGGISNEKLFF.

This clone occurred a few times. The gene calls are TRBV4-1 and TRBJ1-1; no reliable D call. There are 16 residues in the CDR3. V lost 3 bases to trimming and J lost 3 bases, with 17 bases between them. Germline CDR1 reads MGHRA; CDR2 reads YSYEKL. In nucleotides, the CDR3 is TGCGCCAGCAGCCATAACCCTGTGAGGAAGCACACTGAAGCTTTCTTT. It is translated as CASSHNPVRKHTEAFF.

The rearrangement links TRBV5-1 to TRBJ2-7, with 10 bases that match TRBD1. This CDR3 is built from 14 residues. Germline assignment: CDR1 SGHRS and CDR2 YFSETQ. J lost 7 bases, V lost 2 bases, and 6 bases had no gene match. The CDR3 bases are TGCGCCAGCAGCTTAGGGACAGGGGTCGGGGAGCAGTACTTC. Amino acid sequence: CASSLGTGVGEQYF.

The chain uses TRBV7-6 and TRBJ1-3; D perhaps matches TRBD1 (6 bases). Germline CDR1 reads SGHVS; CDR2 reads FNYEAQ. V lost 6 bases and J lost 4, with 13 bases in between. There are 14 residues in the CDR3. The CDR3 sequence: CASRRGASGNTIYF. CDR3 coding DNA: TGTGCCAGCAGGCGGGGGGCGTCAGGAAACACCATATATTTT.

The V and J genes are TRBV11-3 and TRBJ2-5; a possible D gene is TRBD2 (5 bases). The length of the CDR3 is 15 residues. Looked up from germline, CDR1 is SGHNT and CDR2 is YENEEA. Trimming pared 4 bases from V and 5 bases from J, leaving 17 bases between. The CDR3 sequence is CASSSGAASGETQYF. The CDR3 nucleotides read TGTGCCAGCAGCTCCGGAGCGGCCTCCGGGGAGACCCAGTACTTC.

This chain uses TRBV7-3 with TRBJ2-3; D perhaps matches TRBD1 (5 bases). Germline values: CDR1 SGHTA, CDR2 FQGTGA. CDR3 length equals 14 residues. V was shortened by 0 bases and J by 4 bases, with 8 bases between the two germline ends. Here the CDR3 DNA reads TGTGCCAGCAGCTTAACGCTCAGGGCAGATACGCAGTATTTT. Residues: CASSLTLRADTQYF.

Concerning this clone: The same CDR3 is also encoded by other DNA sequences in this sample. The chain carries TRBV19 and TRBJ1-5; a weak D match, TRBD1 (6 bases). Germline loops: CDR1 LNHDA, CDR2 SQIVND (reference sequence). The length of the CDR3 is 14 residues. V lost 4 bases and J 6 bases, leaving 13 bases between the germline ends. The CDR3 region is CASSRGGAGQPQHF. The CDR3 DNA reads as TGTGCCAGTAGTAGAGGGGGGGCAGGTCAGCCCCAGCATTTT.

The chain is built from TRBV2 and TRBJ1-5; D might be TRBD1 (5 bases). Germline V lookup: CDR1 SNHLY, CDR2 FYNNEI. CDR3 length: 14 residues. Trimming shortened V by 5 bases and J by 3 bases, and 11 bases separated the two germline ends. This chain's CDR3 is CASSSQGVNQPQHF. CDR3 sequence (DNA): TGTGCCAGCAGTTCCCAGGGAGTCAATCAGCCCCAGCATTTT.

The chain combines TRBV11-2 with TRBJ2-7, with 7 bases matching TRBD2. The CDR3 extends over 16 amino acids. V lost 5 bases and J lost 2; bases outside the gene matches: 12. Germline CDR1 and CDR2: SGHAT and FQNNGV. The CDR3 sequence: CASSQTRASGTYEQYF. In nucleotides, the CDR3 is TGTGCCAGCAGCCAGACAAGGGCTAGCGGAACCTACGAGCAGTACTTC. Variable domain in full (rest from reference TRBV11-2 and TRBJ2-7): EAGVAQSPRYKIIEKRQSVAFWCNPISGHATLYWYQQILGQGPKLLIQFQNNGVVDDSQLPKDRFSAERLKGVDSTLKIQPAKLEDSAVYLCASSQTRASGTYEQYFGPGTRLTVT.

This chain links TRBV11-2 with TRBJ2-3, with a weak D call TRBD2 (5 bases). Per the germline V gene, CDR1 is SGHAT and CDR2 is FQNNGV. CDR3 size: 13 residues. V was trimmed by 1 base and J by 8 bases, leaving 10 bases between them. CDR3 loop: CASSLGGIGTQYF. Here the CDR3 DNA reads TGTGCCAGCAGCTTAGGAGGGATTGGTACGCAGTATTTT.

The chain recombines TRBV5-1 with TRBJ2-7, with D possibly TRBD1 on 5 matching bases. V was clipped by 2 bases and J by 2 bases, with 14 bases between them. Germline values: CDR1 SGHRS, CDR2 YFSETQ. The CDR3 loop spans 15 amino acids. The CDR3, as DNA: TGCGCCAGCAGCTTCACCCAGGGCTACACCTACGAGCAGTACTTC. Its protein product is CASSFTQGYTYEQYF.

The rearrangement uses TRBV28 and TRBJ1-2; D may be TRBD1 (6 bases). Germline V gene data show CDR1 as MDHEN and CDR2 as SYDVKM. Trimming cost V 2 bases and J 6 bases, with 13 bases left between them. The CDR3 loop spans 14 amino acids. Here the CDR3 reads CASSLVGGRDGYTF. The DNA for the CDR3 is TGTGCCAGCAGTTTAGTCGGGGGGCGCGATGGCTACACCTTC.

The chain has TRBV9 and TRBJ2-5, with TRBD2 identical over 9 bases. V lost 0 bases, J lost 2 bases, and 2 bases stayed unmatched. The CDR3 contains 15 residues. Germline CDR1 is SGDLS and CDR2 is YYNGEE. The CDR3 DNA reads TGTGCCAGCAGCGTAGGCGGGAGGGGACAAGAGACCCAGTACTTC. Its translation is CASSVGGRGQETQYF.

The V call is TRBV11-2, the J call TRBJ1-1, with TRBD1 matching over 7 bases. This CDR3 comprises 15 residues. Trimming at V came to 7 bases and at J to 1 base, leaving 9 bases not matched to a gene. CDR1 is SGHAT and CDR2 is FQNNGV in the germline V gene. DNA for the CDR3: TGTGCCAGCATCCAAACCTGGACAGGGAACACTGAAGCTTTCTTT. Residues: CASIQTWTGNTEAFF. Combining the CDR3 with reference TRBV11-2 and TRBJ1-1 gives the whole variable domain EAGVAQSPRYKIIEKRQSVAFWCNPISGHATLYWYQQILGQGPKLLIQFQNNGVVDDSQLPKDRFSAERLKGVDSTLKIQPAKLEDSAVYLCASIQTWTGNTEAFFGQGTRLTVV.

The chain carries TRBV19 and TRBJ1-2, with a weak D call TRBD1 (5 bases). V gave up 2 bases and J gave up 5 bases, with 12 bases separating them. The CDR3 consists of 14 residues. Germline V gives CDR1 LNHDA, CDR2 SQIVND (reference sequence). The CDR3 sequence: CASSIYGREYGYTF. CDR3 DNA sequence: TGTGCCAGTAGTATATATGGCAGGGAGTATGGCTACACCTTC.

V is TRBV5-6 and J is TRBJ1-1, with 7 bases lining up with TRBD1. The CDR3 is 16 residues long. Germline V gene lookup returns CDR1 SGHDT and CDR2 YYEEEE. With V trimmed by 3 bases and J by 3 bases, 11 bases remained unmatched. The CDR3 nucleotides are TGTGCCAGCAGCTATGACTTACAGGGGAGGGACACTGAAGCTTTCTTT. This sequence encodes CASSYDLQGRDTEAFF.

In DNA, the CDR3 is TGCGCCAGCAGGACCGGGATGTACAATGAGCAGTTCTTC. Its protein product is CASRTGMYNEQFF. The J gene is TRBJ2-1, the V gene TRBV10-2; possible D gene TRBD2, 5 bases. CDR3 length: 13 amino acids. The germline V gene has CDR1 WSHSY and CDR2 SAAADI. Trimming pared 6 bases from V and 4 bases from J, leaving 10 bases between.

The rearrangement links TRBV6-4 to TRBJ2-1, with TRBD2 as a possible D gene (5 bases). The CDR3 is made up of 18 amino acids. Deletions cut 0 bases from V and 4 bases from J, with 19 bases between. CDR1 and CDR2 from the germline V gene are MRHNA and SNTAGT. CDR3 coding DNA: TGTGCCAGCAGTGACTCGCGGGCTACCAAGGGCTTATACAATGAGCAGTTCTTC. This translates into CASSDSRATKGLYNEQFF.

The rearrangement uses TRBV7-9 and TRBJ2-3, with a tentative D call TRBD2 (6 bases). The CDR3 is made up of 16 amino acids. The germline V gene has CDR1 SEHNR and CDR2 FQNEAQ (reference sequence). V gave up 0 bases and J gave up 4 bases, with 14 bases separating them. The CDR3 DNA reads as TGTGCCAGCAGCTTAGCGCCAAGACTAGACGCAGATACGCAGTATTTT. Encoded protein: CASSLAPRLDADTQYF.

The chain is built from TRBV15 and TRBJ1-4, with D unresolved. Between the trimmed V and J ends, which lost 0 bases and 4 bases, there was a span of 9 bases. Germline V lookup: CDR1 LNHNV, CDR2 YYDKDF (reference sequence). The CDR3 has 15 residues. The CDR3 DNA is TGTGCCACCAGCAGAGAAGGGCGATTTAATGAAAAACTGTTTTTT. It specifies CATSREGRFNEKLFF.

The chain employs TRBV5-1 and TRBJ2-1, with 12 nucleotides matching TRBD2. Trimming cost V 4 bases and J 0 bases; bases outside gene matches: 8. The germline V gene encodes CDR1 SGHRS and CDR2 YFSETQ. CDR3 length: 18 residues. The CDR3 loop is CASSVPGTSGFSYNEQFF. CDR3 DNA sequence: TGCGCCAGCAGCGTACCCGGGACTAGCGGGTTCTCCTACAATGAGCAGTTCTTC.

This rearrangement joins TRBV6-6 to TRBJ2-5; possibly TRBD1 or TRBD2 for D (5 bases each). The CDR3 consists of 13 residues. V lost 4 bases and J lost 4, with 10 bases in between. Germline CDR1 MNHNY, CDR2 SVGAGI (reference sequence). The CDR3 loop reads CASSWSGGETQYF. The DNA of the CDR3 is TGTGCCAGCAGTTGGAGTGGGGGAGAGACCCAGTACTTC.

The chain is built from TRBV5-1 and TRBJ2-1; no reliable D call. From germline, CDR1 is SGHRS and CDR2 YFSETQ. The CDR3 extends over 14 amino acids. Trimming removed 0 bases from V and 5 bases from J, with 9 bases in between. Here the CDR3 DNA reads TGCGCCAGCAGCTTGGACCGAAAGGACAATGAGCAGTTCTTC. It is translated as CASSLDRKDNEQFF. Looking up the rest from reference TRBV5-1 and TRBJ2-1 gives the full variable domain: KAGVTQTPRYLIKTRGQQVTLSCSPISGHRSVSWYQQTPGQGLQFLFEYFSETQRNKGNFPGRFSGRQFSNSRSEMNVSTLELGDSALYLCASSLDRKDNEQFFGPGTRLTVL.